The clone carrying this T cell receptor (beta chain) was seen repeatedly, ten times or more. What it recognizes is unknown. V lost 3 bases and J lost 2, with 7 bases in between. There are 13 residues in the CDR3. The germline CDR1 and CDR2 sequences are SGHAT and FQNNGV. The sample belongs to a study of blood T cells in healthy people across ages. As for the study in general: Per every two T cells, about one barcoded beta molecule was captured by template switching. Broader study findings: Not knowing donor CMV status may have confounded expanded clonotype changes. Greater diversity and more naive CD4+ cells were seen in long-lived donors than in aged donors. PBMC samples, being unsorted, prevented any conclusive comparison of naive and antigen-experienced cells.

The second PCR ran roughly 7 to 12 cycles with a sample-barcoded 5' primer and J-beta primers. TCRdb reprocessed the 5' RACE reads via MiXCR and lists one record per CDR3 protein. Here the sample spans 850,000 to 950,000 distinct CDR3 sequences, less than 35% being singletons. This clonotype originated in a woman at least 80 years old in good health. Material for sequencing was blood. The V gene is TRBV11-2, the J gene TRBJ2-5; weak D call: TRBD2 (6 bases). This CDR3 is CASSFAGQETQYF. In DNA form, the CDR3 reads TGTGCCAGCAGCTTTGCGGGGCAAGAGACCCAGTACTTC.